This T cell receptor (beta chain) stems from a study of vaccination and CD4 T cells after COVID-19. As for the study in general: The authors gave control cultures a CEFX pool, an HIV-1 Nef pool, or no peptide. Study results and limitations: A nonsignificant rise from roughly 22 to 38 was seen in the median number of SARS-CoV-2-reactive clonotypes.

As to this clonotype: Its specificity is not known.

Scientists ran DNA taken from cultured CD4+ T cells through the Oncomine TCR Beta short-read assay for sequencing. TCRdb passed the PCR reads through MiXCR, listing each CDR3 protein once. The table has some 1,600 distinct CDR3 sequences, around 79% seen once. As for treatment: roughly 11-day PBMC culture with coronavirus spike peptide pools or control peptides (ViraFEST assay). Researchers reported culturing approximately 2 million PBMCs per well with around 10 IU/ml IL-2 and approximately 10 ug/ml peptide pools. The sample consisted of CD4+ T cells from blood, cultured in vitro, taken after SARS-CoV-2 vaccination. The source is a human donor who had recovered from COVID-19.

The CDR3 sequence: CASSPGRRRSMGQPQHF. CDR3 DNA: TGTGCCAGCAGCCCCGGTCGGCGTCGATCGATGGGTCAGCCCCAGCATTTT. The chain is built from TRBV7-8 and TRBJ1-5, with D uncertain. Trimming left V 5 bases short and J 6 bases short, with 23 bases between. CDR3 length equals 17 residues. Looked up from germline, CDR1 is SGHVS and CDR2 is FQNEAQ. The whole variable domain, remainder taken from reference TRBV7-8 and TRBJ1-5, is GAGVSQSPRYKVAKRGQDVALRCDPISGHVSLFWYQQALGQGPEFLTYFQNEAQLDKSGLPSDRFFAERPEGSVSTLKIQRTQQEDSAVYLCASSPGRRRSMGQPQHFGDGTRLSIL.